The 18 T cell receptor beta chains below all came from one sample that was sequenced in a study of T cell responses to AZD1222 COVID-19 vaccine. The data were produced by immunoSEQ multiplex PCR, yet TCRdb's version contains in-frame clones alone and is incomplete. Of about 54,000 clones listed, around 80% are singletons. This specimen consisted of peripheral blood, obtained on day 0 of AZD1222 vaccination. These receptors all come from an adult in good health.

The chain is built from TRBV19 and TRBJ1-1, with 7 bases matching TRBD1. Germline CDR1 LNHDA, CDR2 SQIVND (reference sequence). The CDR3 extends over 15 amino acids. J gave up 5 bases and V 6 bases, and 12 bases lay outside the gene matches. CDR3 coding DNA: TGTGCCAGTAGGCTCCTAAACAGGGGCGGTACTGAAGCTTTCTTT. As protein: CASRLLNRGGTEAFF.

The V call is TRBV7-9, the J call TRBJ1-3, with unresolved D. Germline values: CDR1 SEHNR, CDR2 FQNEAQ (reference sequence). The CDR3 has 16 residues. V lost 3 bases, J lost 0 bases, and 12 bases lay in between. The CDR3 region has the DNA TGTGCCAGCAGCTTGGGTGGCGGGAGCTCTGGAAACACCATATATTTT. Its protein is CASSLGGGSSGNTIYF.

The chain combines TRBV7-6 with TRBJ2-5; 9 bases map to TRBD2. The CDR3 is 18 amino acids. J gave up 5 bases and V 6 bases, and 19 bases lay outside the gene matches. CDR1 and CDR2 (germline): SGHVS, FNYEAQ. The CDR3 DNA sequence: TGTGCCAGCAGTAGCTTGAGGCTAGCGGGGCCCACACGGGAGACCCAGTACTTC. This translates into CASSSLRLAGPTRETQYF.

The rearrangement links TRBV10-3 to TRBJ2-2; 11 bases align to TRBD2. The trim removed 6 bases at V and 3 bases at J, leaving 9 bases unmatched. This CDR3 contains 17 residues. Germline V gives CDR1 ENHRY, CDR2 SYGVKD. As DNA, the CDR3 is TGTGCCATCAGAGAAACGTCACTAGCGGGAGACACCGGGGAGCTGTTTTTT. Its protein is CAIRETSLAGDTGELFF.

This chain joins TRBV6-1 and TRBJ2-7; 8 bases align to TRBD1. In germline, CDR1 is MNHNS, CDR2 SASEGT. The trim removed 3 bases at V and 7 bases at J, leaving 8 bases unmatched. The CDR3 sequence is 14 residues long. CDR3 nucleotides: TGTGCCAGCAGTGAGGACAGGGTTAGAGAAGAGCAGTACTTC. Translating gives CASSEDRVREEQYF.

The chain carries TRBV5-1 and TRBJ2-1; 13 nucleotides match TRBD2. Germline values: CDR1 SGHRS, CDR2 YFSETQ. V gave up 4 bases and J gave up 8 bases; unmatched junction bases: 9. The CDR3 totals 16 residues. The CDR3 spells CASSPLLAGGLDEQFF. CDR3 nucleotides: TGCGCCAGCAGCCCACTACTAGCGGGGGGGCTCGATGAGCAGTTCTTC.

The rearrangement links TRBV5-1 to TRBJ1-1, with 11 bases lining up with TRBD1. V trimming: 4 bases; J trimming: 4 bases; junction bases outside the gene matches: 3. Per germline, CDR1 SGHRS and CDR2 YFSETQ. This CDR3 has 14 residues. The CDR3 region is CASSHGQGATEAFF. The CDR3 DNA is TGCGCCAGCAGCCATGGACAGGGGGCCACTGAAGCTTTCTTT.

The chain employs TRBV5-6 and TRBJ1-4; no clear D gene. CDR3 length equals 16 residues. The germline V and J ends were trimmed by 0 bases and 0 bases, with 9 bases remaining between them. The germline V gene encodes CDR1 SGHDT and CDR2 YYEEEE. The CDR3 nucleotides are TGTGCCAGCAGCTTGGAACAGCGTGCAACTAATGAAAAACTGTTTTTT. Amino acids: CASSLEQRATNEKLFF.

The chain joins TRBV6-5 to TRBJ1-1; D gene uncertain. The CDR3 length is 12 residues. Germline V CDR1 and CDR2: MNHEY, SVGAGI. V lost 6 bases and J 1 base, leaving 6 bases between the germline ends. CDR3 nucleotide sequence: TGTGCCAGCAGACGTCCGAACACTGAAGCTTTCTTT. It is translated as CASRRPNTEAFF.

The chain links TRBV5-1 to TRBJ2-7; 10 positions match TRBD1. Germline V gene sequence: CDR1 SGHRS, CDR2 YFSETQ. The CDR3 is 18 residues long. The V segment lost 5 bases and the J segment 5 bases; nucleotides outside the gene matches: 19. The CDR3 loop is CASRRDRGGYEVANEQYF. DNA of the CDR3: TGCGCCAGCAGAAGGGACAGGGGCGGATACGAGGTAGCTAACGAGCAGTACTTC.

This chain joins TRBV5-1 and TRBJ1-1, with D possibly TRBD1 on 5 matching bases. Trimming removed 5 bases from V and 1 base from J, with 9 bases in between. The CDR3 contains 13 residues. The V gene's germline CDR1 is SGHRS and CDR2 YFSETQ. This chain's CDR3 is CASRSGANTEAFF. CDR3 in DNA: TGCGCCAGCAGGTCCGGGGCGAACACTGAAGCTTTCTTT.

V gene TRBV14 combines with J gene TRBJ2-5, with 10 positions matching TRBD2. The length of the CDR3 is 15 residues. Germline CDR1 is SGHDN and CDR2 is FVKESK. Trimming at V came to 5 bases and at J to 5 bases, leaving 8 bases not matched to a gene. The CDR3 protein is CASSNSGGRRETQYF. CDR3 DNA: TGTGCCAGCAGCAATAGCGGGGGGAGAAGGGAGACCCAGTACTTC.

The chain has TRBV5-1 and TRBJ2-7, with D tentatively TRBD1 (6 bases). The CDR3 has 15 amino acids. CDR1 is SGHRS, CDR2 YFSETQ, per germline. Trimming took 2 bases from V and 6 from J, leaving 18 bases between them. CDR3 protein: CASSFEWDTKREQYF. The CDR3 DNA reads TGCGCCAGCAGCTTCGAGTGGGACACGAAGCGCGAGCAGTACTTC.

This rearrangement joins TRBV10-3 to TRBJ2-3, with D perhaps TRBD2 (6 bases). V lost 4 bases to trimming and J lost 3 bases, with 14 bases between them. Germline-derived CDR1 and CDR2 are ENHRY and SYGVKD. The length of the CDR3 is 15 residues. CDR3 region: CAISAGAGRTDTQYF. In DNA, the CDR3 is TGTGCCATCAGTGCAGGCGCGGGGAGGACAGATACGCAGTATTTT.

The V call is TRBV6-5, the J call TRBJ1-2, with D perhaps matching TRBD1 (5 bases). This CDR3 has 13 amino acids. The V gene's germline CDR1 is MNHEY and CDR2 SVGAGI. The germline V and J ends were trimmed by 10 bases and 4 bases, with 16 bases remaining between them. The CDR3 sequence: CATSYPGGYGYTF. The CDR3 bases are TGTGCCACCTCTTATCCTGGGGGCTATGGCTACACCTTC.

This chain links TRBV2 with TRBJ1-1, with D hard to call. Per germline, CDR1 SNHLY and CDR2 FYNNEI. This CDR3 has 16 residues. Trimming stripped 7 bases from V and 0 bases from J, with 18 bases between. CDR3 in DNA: TGTGCCAGCACCTTTCTAGGCAGTACCATGAACACTGAAGCTTTCTTT. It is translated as CASTFLGSTMNTEAFF. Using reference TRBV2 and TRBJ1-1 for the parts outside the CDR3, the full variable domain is EPEVTQTPSHQVTQMGQEVILRCVPISNHLYFYWYRQILGQKVEFLVSFYNNEISEKSEIFDDQFSVERPDGSNFTLKIRSTKLEDSAMYFCASTFLGSTMNTEAFFGQGTRLTVV.

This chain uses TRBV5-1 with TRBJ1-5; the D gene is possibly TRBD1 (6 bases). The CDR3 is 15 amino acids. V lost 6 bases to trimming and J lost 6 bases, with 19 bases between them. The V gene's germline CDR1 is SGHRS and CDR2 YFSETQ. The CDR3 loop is CASNWAPGATQPQHF. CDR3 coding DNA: TGCGCCAGCAACTGGGCCCCGGGGGCAACTCAGCCCCAGCATTTT.

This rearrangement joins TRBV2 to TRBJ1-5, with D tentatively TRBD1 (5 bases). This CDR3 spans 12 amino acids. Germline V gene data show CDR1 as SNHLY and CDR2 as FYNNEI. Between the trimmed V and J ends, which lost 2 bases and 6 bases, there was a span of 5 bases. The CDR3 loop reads CASSEQGQPQHF. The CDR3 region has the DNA TGTGCCAGCAGTGAACAGGGTCAGCCCCAGCATTTT. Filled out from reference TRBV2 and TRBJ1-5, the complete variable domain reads EPEVTQTPSHQVTQMGQEVILRCVPISNHLYFYWYRQILGQKVEFLVSFYNNEISEKSEIFDDQFSVERPDGSNFTLKIRSTKLEDSAMYFCASSEQGQPQHFGDGTRLSIL.